The TCR beta chain described here comes from a study of blood T cell repertoires in COVID-19. This clone was picked up one time. Method: immunoSEQ multiplex PCR; TCRdb's copy keeps in-frame clones and lacks some. This table holds under 200,000 clones, 86% found once. The CDR3 is 15 residues long. Germline CDR1 MNHEY, CDR2 SVGAGI. V trimming: 4 bases; J trimming: 8 bases; junction bases outside the gene matches: 7. Specimen: PBMCs or T cells enriched from blood (not recorded which). The chain couples TRBV6-5 to TRBJ1-6; 8 positions match TRBD1. The clonotype was recovered from a man aged 40-55 years with acute COVID-19. CDR3 in amino acids: CASSFLTGADSPLHF. The CDR3 DNA sequence: TGTGCCAGCAGTTTCTTGACAGGGGCAGATTCACCCCTCCACTTT.